Here is one TCR beta chain with its context. Its antigen is unknown. This sample is drawn from a study of CD8+CD57+ T cells in acquired aplastic anemia. Study summary: When averaged, DNA from sorted CD4+ and CD8+ cells came to around 3.4 ug.

According to the study, genomic DNA was the template for TCR beta VDJ and CDR3 profiling. TCRdb reprocessed the reads via MiXCR and lists one record per CDR3 protein. The repertoire consists of about 95,000 distinct CDR3 sequences, with about 63% occurring once and the leading ten covering around three fifths. Study results and limitations: A significant difference in CD8+ Simpson's diversity between patients and controls was not found. Common to patients and controls were roughly 30 CD8+ CDR3 sequences.

Trimming removed 4 bases at V and 9 bases at J, with 16 bases between. The CDR3 consists of 14 residues. CDR1 and CDR2 from the germline V gene are SGHVS and FQNEAQ. Whoever was chosen for sequencing had shown CD8+CD57+ cell expansion by flow cytometry. At the time of blood sampling, patients had not yet received any therapy. Sequencing was carried out using sorted CD4+, CD8+, or CD8+CD57+ T cells (not recorded which) from PBMCs. This TCR was sampled from a human donor with aplastic anemia. The chain carries TRBV7-8 and TRBJ2-1; tentatively, D is TRBD2 (5 bases). In nucleotides, the CDR3 is TGTGCCAGCAGCTCCGAGGGTACCCCCGCTGAGCAGTTCTTC. This sequence encodes CASSSEGTPAEQFF.